The 8 T cell receptor beta chains below come from one sample, sequenced in a study of shared clonotypes between healthy human individuals. Libraries were prepared by immunoSEQ multiplex PCR; TCRdb keeps only in-frame clonotypes and omits some of them. The sample comprises some 2 million clones, 85% to 95% of which are singletons, and more than 0.1% rests with the top ten. Sequenced: naive CD4+ T cells sorted from blood. The sample's subset: CD45RA+ positively selected. The source is a man between 18 and 29 years old in good health.

J is TRBJ2-7 and V is TRBV4-1; D is perhaps TRBD2 (5 bases). The CDR3 runs 17 residues. Trimming took off 0 bases at V and 3 bases at J, with 18 bases between the two ends. CDR1 MGHRA and CDR2 YSYEKL come from the germline V gene. CDR3: CASSQDKLGLWSYEQYF. CDR3 nucleotide sequence: TGCGCCAGCAGCCAAGATAAGCTCGGACTCTGGAGCTACGAGCAGTACTTC.

The chain uses TRBV7-2 and TRBJ1-1; tentatively, D is TRBD1 (5 bases). CDR3 length: 15 residues. The V gene lost 6 bases and the J gene lost 7 bases, with 21 bases spanning the gap. Germline-derived CDR1 and CDR2 are SGHTA and FQGNSA. The CDR3 loop reads CASSPKSSGRGEAFF. DNA for the CDR3: TGTGCCAGCAGTCCCAAGTCGTCAGGGAGGGGTGAAGCTTTCTTT.

V usage is TRBV9 and J usage is TRBJ2-6; TRBD1 is a possible D gene (5 bases). CDR3 size: 15 residues. V gave up 3 bases and J gave up 6 bases, with 13 bases separating them. Per germline, CDR1 SGDLS and CDR2 YYNGEE. CDR3 nucleotides: TGTGCCAGCAGCGAACGACAGTCCTCGGCCAACGTCCTGACTTTC. Translation: CASSERQSSANVLTF.

Note on this clone: Other DNA sequences in this sample translate to the same CDR3. The chain links TRBV6-5 to TRBJ1-1; D is undetermined. The V gene's germline CDR1 is MNHEY and CDR2 SVGAGI. Trimming took 2 bases from V and 1 from J, leaving 8 bases between them. The CDR3 consists of 14 residues. CDR3 in amino acids: CASSYGTANTEAFF. The CDR3, as DNA: TGTGCCAGCAGTTACGGTACGGCGAACACTGAAGCTTTCTTT.

J is TRBJ1-1 and V is TRBV6-5; no definite D call. Trimming pared 5 bases from V and 10 bases from J, leaving 17 bases between. The germline V gene encodes CDR1 MNHEY and CDR2 SVGAGI. The CDR3 consists of 13 residues. The CDR3 DNA reads TGTGCCAGCAGTCCGCGGGATCCCCCGCCAGCTTTCTTT. The encoded protein is CASSPRDPPPAFF.

This chain uses TRBV2 with TRBJ2-2, with 10 bases lining up with TRBD2. The ends lost 4 bases at V and 3 bases at J; junction bases unmatched: 2. Germline CDR1 SNHLY, CDR2 FYNNEI. The CDR3 is 15 amino acids. CDR3 bases: TGTGCCAGCAGTGGACTAGCGGGCCACACCGGGGAGCTGTTTTTT. It is translated as CASSGLAGHTGELFF.

The gene calls are TRBV7-9 and TRBJ1-6; maybe TRBD1 (5 bases). With 5 bases removed from V and 7 bases from J, the gap between germline ends came to 12 bases. Germline values: CDR1 SEHNR, CDR2 FQNEAQ (reference sequence). The CDR3 length is 14 residues. CDR3 coding DNA: TGTGCCAGCAGCACTCCAGGGTCAAATTCACCCCTCCACTTT. It translates to CASSTPGSNSPLHF.

The J gene is TRBJ2-1, the V gene TRBV6-5; D ambiguous. Per germline, CDR1 MNHEY and CDR2 SVGAGI. Trimming cost V 2 bases and J 3 bases, with 11 bases left between them. The CDR3 loop spans 15 amino acids. The CDR3 sequence: CASSYGGEVYNEQFF. DNA for the CDR3: TGTGCCAGCAGTTACGGTGGAGAGGTCTACAATGAGCAGTTCTTC.